Listed here are 14 T cell receptor beta chains from one sample, sequenced in a study of CD8+ T cells in alopecia areata. The treatment denotes: oral pan-JAK inhibitor, 5-10 mg twice daily. Reverse transcribed after extraction, RNA yielded cDNA as the sequencing template. Measured with immunoSEQ multiplex PCR; TCRdb has only the in-frame clones, and not every one. Of 130,000 or so clones in the sample, about 88% were seen once. Material: CD8+ T cells sorted from blood, obtained at week 4, from a patient treated with tofacitinib. The receptor source for this set is a human donor with alopecia areata.

This chain links TRBV27 with TRBJ2-7; TRBD1 might be the D (5 bases). Germline-derived CDR1 and CDR2 are MNHEY and SMNVEV (reference sequence). CDR3 length: 14 residues. Trimming took off 1 base at V and 5 bases at J, with 12 bases between the two ends. CDR3 protein: CASSLWGGVDEQYF. The CDR3 DNA follows: TGTGCCAGCAGTTTATGGGGCGGTGTAGACGAGCAGTACTTC.

The genes are TRBV2 and TRBJ2-5; the D gene is possibly TRBD1 (6 bases). The CDR3 contains 15 residues. Trimming shortened V by 3 bases and J by 1 base, and 12 bases separated the two germline ends. CDR1 is SNHLY and CDR2 is FYNNEI in the germline V gene. In DNA, the CDR3 is TGTGCCAGCAGTGAGGGACGGGACACCCAAGAGACCCAGTACTTC. Amino acids: CASSEGRDTQETQYF.

There are a few counts of this clone. V is TRBV7-9 and J is TRBJ2-7, with TRBD2 matching over 11 bases. V was pared by 5 bases and J by 2 bases, with 8 bases of the junction left unmatched. This CDR3 region has 16 residues. Germline assignment: CDR1 SEHNR and CDR2 FQNEAQ (reference sequence). This chain's CDR3 is CASSAPLAGVTYEQYF. Here the CDR3 DNA reads TGTGCCAGCAGCGCACCACTAGCGGGAGTAACCTACGAGCAGTACTTC.

This chain joins TRBV5-4 and TRBJ2-4; D is undetermined. CDR3 length equals 12 residues. In germline, CDR1 is SGHNT, CDR2 YYREEE (reference sequence). V lost 9 bases and J 4 bases, leaving 11 bases between the germline ends. CDR3 in DNA: TGTGCCACCCAAGGGAATAAAAACATTCAGTACTTC. Amino acid sequence: CATQGNKNIQYF.

The chain couples TRBV6-5 to TRBJ2-3, with 11 bases fitting TRBD2. Germline assignment: CDR1 MNHEY and CDR2 SVGAGI. The CDR3 covers 16 residues. Germline trimming cut 1 base from V and 2 bases from J; bases unmatched to any gene: 2. The CDR3 coding sequence is TGTGCCAGCAGTTACTTAGCGGGGGGGCCCACAGATACGCAGTATTTT. The encoded protein is CASSYLAGGPTDTQYF.

The rearrangement links TRBV23-1 to TRBJ1-6; no definite D call. TRBV23-1 is marked as an open reading frame, function uncertain. V lost 2 bases and J lost 10, with 12 bases in between. There are 14 residues in the CDR3. CDR3 amino acids: CASSQQAADSPLHF. CDR3 in DNA: TGCGCCAGCAGTCAACAGGCGGCAGACTCACCCCTCCACTTT.

V is TRBV7-6 and J is TRBJ2-7, with 11 bases aligning to TRBD1. Germline loops: CDR1 SGHVS, CDR2 FNYEAQ. This CDR3 region has 14 residues. Trimming cost V 2 bases and J 10 bases; bases outside gene matches: 7. The DNA for the CDR3 is TGTGCCAGCAGCTTATCGGTGGGACAGGGGGTTCAGTACTTC. Amino acids: CASSLSVGQGVQYF.

The genes are TRBV29-1 and TRBJ2-7; D is unclear. Germline CDR1 is SQVTM and CDR2 is ANQGSEA. Trimming left V 1 base short and J 4 bases short, with 17 bases between. The CDR3 is 15 amino acids. This CDR3 is CSVEGLSQVGYEQYF. In DNA, the CDR3 is TGCAGCGTTGAAGGCCTCAGCCAAGTCGGATACGAGCAGTACTTC.

The chain recombines TRBV6-5 with TRBJ1-2; TRBD1 is a possible D gene (5 bases). The germline CDR1 and CDR2 sequences are MNHEY and SVGAGI. V was pared by 5 bases and J by 6 bases, with 13 bases between. The CDR3 has 13 amino acids. The DNA of the CDR3 is TGTGCCAGCAGTGGGGGTTTTCAAGATGGCTACACCTTC. It is translated as CASSGGFQDGYTF.

The rearrangement joins TRBV5-1 to TRBJ2-1; no definite D call. Germline V gives CDR1 SGHRS, CDR2 YFSETQ. Trimming cost V 4 bases and J 5 bases, with 4 bases left between them. CDR3 length: 11 amino acids. CDR3: CASSPHNEQFF. The CDR3 bases are TGCGCCAGCAGCCCCCACAATGAGCAGTTCTTC.

This clone was recorded only once. J is TRBJ2-5 and V is TRBV29-1, with TRBD2 matching over 8 bases. From germline, CDR1 is SQVTM and CDR2 ANQGSEA. After removal of 4 bases from V and 5 bases from J, the junction contained 9 bases not matched to a gene. The CDR3 is made up of 14 amino acids. The CDR3 coding sequence is TGCAGCGTTGTCGGAGCGGGAGTTGGGGAGACCCAGTACTTC. Amino acid sequence: CSVVGAGVGETQYF.

This clone was observed once. The chain joins TRBV7-9 to TRBJ2-5, with D possibly matching TRBD1 (6 bases). The V end was cut by 4 bases, the J end by 0 bases, with 12 bases between. The CDR3 contains 15 residues. Germline loops: CDR1 SEHNR, CDR2 FQNEAQ (reference sequence). CDR3 DNA sequence: TGTGCCAGCAGCTACCGGGACAAGCACCAAGAGACCCAGTACTTC. Protein sequence: CASSYRDKHQETQYF.

V gene TRBV30 combines with J gene TRBJ2-1, with unresolved D. This CDR3 spans 15 amino acids. Per the germline V gene, CDR1 is GTSNPN and CDR2 is SVGIG (reference sequence). With 2 bases removed from V and 2 bases from J, the gap between germline ends came to 13 bases. CDR3 loop: CAWSIETSTYNEQFF. In DNA form, the CDR3 reads TGTGCCTGGAGTATTGAGACTTCCACCTACAATGAGCAGTTCTTC. The entire variable domain, with the rest obtained from reference TRBV30 and TRBJ2-1, is as follows: SQTIHQWPATLVQPVGSPLSLECTVEGTSNPNLYWYRQAAGRGLQLLFYSVGIGQISSEVPQNLSASRPQDRQFILSSKKLLLSDSGFYLCAWSIETSTYNEQFFGPGTRLTVL.

The CDR3 protein is CASSGTPSGGTPYEQYF. CDR3 bases: TGCGCCAGCAGCGGCACCCCTAGCGGGGGGACACCCTACGAGCAGTACTTC. The rearrangement joins TRBV5-1 to TRBJ2-7; 11 bases are a match to TRBD2. Germline V gene data show CDR1 as SGHRS and CDR2 as YFSETQ. The CDR3 loop spans 17 amino acids. With 4 bases clipped from V and 2 bases from J, the junction kept 11 bases outside the gene matches. The full variable domain, rest sourced from reference TRBV5-1 and TRBJ2-7, is KAGVTQTPRYLIKTRGQQVTLSCSPISGHRSVSWYQQTPGQGLQFLFEYFSETQRNKGNFPGRFSGRQFSNSRSEMNVSTLELGDSALYLCASSGTPSGGTPYEQYFGPGTRLTVT.